The clone carrying this T cell receptor (beta chain) was seen more than once but under ten times. Its antigen is not identified. These data come from a study of blood T cells in healthy people across ages. The study's findings and limits: Leaving the PBMCs unsorted stopped any conclusive comparison of naive versus antigen-experienced cells.

Combining a sample-barcoded 5' primer with a J-beta primer mix, a second PCR ran for about 6 to 11 cycles. Template switching added a 12-random-nucleotide identifier to every cDNA molecule. TCRdb used MiXCR to reprocess the 5' RACE reads, holding one entry per CDR3 protein. The sample consists of about 640,000 distinct CDR3 sequences, approximately 59% of them appearing once. The ends lost 6 bases at V and 0 bases at J; junction bases unmatched: 3. CDR3 length: 15 residues. The sequence was collected from a man in his sixties in good health. This chain joins TRBV12-3 or TRBV12-4 and TRBJ2-3; TRBD2 agrees at 10 bases. Sequenced material: blood. CDR3 in amino acids: CASRLAGDSTDTQYF. The CDR3 DNA reads TGTGCCAGCAGGCTAGCGGGGGATAGCACAGATACGCAGTATTTT.